The rows below give T cell receptor beta chains drawn from one sample of a study of beta chain features in type 1 diabetes. Clones were read by immunoSEQ multiplex PCR, and TCRdb kept only the in-frame ones, dropping some. The sample includes hundreds of thousands of clones, 13% of them seen just once. Source material: naive CD4+ T cells from blood. Receptors were obtained from a man younger than 35 with type 1 diabetes. Each CDR3 is given with its conserved first and last residue. A D gene is named only where the DNA matches it firmly. Not all rows give a size; the values are once, few, many and, for expanded clones, a class.

V gene	D gene	clone size	J gene	CDR3 protein	CDR3 DNA
TRBV30	TRBD1	NA	TRBJ1-5	CAWSVQGGRNQPQHF	TGTGCCTGGAGTGTACAGGGGGGTCGCAATCAGCCCCAGCATTTT
TRBV6-5	NA	NA	TRBJ2-2	CASSRGQQNTGELFF	TGTGCCAGCAGTCGGGGACAACAGAACACCGGGGAGCTGTTTTTT
TRBV25-1	TRBD1	NA	TRBJ1-5	CASSDIQGSFNQPQHF	TGTGCCAGCAGTGATATACAGGGGTCCTTCAATCAGCCCCAGCATTTT
TRBV5-1	NA	few	TRBJ1-1	CASSLATANTEAFF	TGCGCCAGCAGCTTGGCGACAGCGAACACTGAAGCTTTCTTT
TRBV27	NA	NA	TRBJ2-1	CASSPPGAVHSEQFF	TGTGCCAGCAGTCCCCCGGGGGCTGTTCATAGTGAGCAGTTCTTC
TRBV6-5	TRBD1	few	TRBJ2-5	CASSPGQLQETQYF	TGTGCCAGCAGTCCGGGACAGCTCCAAGAGACCCAGTACTTC
TRBV6-1	NA	few	TRBJ2-3	CASRISWTTTDTQYF	TGTGCCAGCAGGATTAGCTGGACTACCACAGATACGCAGTATTTT
TRBV18	NA	NA	TRBJ2-3	CASSPPNTDTQYF	TGTGCCAGCTCACCACCTAACACAGATACGCAGTATTTT
TRBV14	TRBD2	NA	TRBJ2-7	CASSQGTSYEQYF	TGTGCCAGCAGCCAGGGGACTAGCTACGAGCAGTACTTC
TRBV7-2	NA	few	TRBJ1-2	CASSLSRVDGYTF	TGTGCCAGCAGCCTCAGCAGGGTTGATGGCTACACCTTC
TRBV7-2	NA	NA	TRBJ2-3	CASSLLAGAGTDTQYF	TGTGCCAGCAGCTTACTCGCAGGGGCCGGCACAGATACGCAGTATTTT
TRBV7-2	NA	few	TRBJ1-6	CASSSTGTRGSPLHF	TGTGCCAGCAGCTCGACCGGGACACGGGGTTCACCCCTCCACTTT
TRBV10-3	NA	few	TRBJ1-3	CAISVGSSGNTIYF	TGTGCCATCAGTGTGGGCAGCTCTGGAAACACCATATATTTT
TRBV9	TRBD1	NA	TRBJ1-1	CASSVGGTAGGLDTEAFF	TGTGCCAGCAGCGTAGGCGGGACAGCCGGGGGTCTGGACACTGAAGCTTTCTTT
TRBV7-9	NA	NA	TRBJ2-5	CASSLRTVQETQYF	TGTGCCAGCAGCTTACGAACAGTCCAAGAGACCCAGTACTTC
TRBV7-9	NA	few	TRBJ1-1	CASSFVAGFNTEAFF	TGTGCCAGCAGCTTCGTGGCCGGCTTCAACACTGAAGCTTTCTTT
TRBV5-8	TRBD1	NA	TRBJ1-2	CASSPGTDSETNYGYTF	TGTGCCAGCAGCCCCGGGACAGACTCAGAAACTAACTATGGCTACACCTTC